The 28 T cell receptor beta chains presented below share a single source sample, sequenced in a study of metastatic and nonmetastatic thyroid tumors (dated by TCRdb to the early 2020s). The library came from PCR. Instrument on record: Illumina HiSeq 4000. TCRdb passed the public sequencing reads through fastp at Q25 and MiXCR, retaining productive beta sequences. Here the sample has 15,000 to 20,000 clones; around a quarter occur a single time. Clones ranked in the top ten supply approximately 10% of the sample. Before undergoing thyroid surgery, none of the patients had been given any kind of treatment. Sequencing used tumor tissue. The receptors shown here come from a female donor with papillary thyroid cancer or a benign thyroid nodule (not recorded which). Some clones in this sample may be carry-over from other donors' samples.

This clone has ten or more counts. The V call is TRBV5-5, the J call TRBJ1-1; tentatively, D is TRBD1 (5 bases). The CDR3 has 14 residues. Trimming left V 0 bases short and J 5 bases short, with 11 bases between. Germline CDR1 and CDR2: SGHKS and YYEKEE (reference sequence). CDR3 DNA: TGTGCCAGCAGCTTGGGTCAGGGTTGGACTGAAGCTTTCTTT. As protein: CASSLGQGWTEAFF.

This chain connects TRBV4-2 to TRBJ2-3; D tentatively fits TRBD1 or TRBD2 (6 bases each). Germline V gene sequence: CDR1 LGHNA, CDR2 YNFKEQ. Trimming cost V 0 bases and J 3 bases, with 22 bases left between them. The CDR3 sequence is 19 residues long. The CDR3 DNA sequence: TGTGCCAGCAGCCAAGAATGGGTCCTACAGGGACTTGGAACAGATACGCAGTATTTT. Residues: CASSQEWVLQGLGTDTQYF.

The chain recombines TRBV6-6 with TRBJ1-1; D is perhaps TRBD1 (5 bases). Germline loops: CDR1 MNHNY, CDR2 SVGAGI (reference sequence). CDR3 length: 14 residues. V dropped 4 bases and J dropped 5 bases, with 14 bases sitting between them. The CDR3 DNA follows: TGTGCCAGCAGTTCCTCGGCGGGGGGGACTGAAGCTTTCTTT. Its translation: CASSSSAGGTEAFF.

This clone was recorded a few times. CDR3 region: CASSIPGQPDTQYF. As DNA, the CDR3 is TGTGCCAGCAGTATCCCGGGACAGCCAGATACGCAGTATTTT. This rearrangement joins TRBV12-3 or TRBV12-4 to TRBJ2-3; 7 nucleotides line up with TRBD1. V shed 5 bases, J shed 4 bases, and the junction held 6 bases outside the gene matches. CDR3 size: 14 residues.

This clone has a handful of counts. CDR3 nucleotide sequence: TGTGCCAGCAGCGTAAACAGGGATAATTCACCCCTCCACTTT. Protein sequence: CASSVNRDNSPLHF. The rearrangement uses TRBV9 and TRBJ1-6; the D gene is possibly TRBD1 (6 bases). This CDR3 has 14 residues. The V gene's germline CDR1 is SGDLS and CDR2 YYNGEE. Trimming left V 1 base short and J 5 bases short, with 7 bases between.

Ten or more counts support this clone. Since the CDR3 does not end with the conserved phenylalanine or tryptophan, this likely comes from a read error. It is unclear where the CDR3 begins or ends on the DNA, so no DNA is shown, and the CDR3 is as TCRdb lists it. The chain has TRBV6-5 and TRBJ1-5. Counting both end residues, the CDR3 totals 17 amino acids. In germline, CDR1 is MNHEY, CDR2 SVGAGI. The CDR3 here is CASSWEAFSNQPQQFTP.

DNA for the CDR3: TGTGCCAGCAGTTTTAACCGTAACTCCTACGAGCAGTACTTC. It encodes CASSFNRNSYEQYF. The rearrangement joins TRBV12-3 or TRBV12-4 to TRBJ2-7; D not resolved. V was pared by 3 bases and J by 0 bases, with 9 bases between. The CDR3 runs to 14 residues.

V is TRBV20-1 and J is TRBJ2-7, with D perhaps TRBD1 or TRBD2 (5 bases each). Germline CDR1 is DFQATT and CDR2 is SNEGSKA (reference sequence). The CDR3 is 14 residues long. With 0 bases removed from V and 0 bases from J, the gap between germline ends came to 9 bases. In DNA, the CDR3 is TGCAGTGCTAGAGATCCGGGACCCTCCTACGAGCAGTACTTC. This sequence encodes CSARDPGPSYEQYF.

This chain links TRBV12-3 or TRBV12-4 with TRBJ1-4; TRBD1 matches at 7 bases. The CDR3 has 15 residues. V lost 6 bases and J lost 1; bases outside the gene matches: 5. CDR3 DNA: TGTGCCAGCAGCCCACGGACAGGAACTAATGAAAAACTGTTTTTT. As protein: CASSPRTGTNEKLFF.

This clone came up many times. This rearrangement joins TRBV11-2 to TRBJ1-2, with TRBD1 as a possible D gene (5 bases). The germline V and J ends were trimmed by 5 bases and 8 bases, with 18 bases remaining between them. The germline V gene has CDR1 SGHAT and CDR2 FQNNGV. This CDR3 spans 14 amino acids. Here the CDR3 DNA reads TGTGCCAGCAGCAGTTTGGGTGGGGGGAAAGGCTACACCTTC. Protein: CASSSLGGGKGYTF. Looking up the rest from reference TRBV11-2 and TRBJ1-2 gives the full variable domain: EAGVAQSPRYKIIEKRQSVAFWCNPISGHATLYWYQQILGQGPKLLIQFQNNGVVDDSQLPKDRFSAERLKGVDSTLKIQPAKLEDSAVYLCASSSLGGGKGYTFGSGTRLTVV.

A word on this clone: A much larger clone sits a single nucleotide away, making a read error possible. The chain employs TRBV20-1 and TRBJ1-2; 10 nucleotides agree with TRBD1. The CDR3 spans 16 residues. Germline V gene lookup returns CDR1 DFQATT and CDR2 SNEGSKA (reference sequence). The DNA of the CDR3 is TGCAGTGCTAGCGGGACAGGGGCTGTCCGCAACTATGGCTGCACCTTC. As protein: CSASGTGAVRNYGCTF.

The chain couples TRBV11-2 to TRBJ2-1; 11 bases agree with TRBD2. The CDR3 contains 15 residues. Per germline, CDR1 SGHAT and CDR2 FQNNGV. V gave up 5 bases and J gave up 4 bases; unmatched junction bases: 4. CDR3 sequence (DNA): TGTGCCAGCAGCCTGACTAGCGGGGCTTACAATGAGCAGTTCTTC. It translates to CASSLTSGAYNEQFF.

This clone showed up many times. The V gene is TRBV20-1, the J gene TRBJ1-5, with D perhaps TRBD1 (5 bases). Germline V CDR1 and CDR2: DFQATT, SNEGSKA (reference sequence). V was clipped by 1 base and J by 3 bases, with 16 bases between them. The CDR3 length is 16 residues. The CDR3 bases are TGCAGTGCTAGAGGGGGGTCCCGGGTGAACAATCAGCCCCAGCATTTT. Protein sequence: CSARGGSRVNNQPQHF.

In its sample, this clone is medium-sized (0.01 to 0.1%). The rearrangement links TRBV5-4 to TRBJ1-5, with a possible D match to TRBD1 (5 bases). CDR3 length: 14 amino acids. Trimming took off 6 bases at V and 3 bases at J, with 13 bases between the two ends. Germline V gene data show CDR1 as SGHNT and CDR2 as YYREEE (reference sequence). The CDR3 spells CASKTTVDNQPQHF. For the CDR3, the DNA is TGTGCCAGCAAAACGACAGTAGACAATCAGCCCCAGCATTTT.

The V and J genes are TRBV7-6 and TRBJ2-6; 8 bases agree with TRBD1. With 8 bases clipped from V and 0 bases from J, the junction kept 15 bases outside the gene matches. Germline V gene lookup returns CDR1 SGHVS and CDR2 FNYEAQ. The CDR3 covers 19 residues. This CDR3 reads CASAGTGQVALSGANVLTF. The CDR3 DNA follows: TGTGCCAGCGCCGGGACGGGACAGGTGGCCCTCTCTGGGGCCAACGTCCTGACTTTC.

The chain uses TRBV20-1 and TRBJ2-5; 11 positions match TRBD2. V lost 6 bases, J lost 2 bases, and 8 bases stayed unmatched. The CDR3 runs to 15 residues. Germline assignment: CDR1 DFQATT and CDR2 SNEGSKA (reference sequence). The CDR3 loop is CSASVAGGRQETQYF. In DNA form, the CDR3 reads TGCAGTGCGTCGGTAGCGGGGGGGCGTCAAGAGACCCAGTACTTC.

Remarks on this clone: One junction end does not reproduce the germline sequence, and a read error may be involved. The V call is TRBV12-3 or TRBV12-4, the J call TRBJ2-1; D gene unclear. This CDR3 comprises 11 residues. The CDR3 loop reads CASRTWYDQFF. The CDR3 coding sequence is TGTGCCAGCAGAACCTGGTATGATCAGTTCTTC.

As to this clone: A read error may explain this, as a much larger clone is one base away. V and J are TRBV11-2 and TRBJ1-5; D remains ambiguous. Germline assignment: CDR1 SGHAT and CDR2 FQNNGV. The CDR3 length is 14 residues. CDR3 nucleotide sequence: TGCGCCAGCAGCGCGGGCCAACGCAATCAGCCCCATCATTTT. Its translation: CASSAGQRNQPHHF. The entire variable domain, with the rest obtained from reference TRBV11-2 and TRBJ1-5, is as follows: EAGVAQSPRYKIIEKRQSVAFWCNPISGHATLYWYQQILGQGPKLLIQFQNNGVVDDSQLPKDRFSAERLKGVDSTLKIQPAKLEDSAVYLCASSAGQRNQPHHFGDGTRLSIL.

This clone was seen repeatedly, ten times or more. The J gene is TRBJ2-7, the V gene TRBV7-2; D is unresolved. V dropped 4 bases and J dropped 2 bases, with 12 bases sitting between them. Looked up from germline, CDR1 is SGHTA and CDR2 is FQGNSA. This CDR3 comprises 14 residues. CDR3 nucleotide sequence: TGTGCCAGCAGCTCTTACTTGGGCACCTACGAGCAGTACTTC. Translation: CASSSYLGTYEQYF.

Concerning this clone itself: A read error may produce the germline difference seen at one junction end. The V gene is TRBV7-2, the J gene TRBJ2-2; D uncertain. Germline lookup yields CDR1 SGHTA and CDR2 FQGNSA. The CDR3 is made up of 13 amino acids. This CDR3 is CSSSDARAGELFF. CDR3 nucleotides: TGTTCCAGCAGTGACGCACGAGCCGGGGAGCTGTTTTTT.

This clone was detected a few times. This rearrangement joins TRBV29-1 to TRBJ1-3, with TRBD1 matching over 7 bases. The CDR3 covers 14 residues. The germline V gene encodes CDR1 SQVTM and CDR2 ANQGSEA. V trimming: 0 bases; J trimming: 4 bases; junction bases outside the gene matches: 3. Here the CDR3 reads CSVEETGVGNTIYF. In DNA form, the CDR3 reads TGCAGCGTTGAAGAAACAGGGGTCGGAAACACCATATATTTT.

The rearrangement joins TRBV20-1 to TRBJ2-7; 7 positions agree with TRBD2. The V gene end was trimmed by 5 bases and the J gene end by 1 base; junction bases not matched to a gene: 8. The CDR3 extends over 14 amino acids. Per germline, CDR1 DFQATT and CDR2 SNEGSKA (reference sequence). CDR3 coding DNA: TGCAGTGCTCTGCGGGAGCGAATTTCCTACGAGCAGTACTTC. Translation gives CSALRERISYEQYF.

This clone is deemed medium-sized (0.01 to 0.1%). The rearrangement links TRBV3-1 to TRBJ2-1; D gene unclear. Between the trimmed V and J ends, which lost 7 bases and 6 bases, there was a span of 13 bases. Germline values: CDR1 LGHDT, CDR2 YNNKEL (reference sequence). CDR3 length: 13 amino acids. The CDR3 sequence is CASTATVSNEQFF. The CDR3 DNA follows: TGTGCCAGCACCGCCACAGTTTCCAATGAGCAGTTCTTC.

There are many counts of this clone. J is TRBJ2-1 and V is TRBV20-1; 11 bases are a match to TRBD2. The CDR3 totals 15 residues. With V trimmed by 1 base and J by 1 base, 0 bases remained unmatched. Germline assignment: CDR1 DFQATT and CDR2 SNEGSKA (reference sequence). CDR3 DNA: TGCAGTGCTAGAGGACTAGCGGGATCCTACAATGAGCAGTTCTTC. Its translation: CSARGLAGSYNEQFF.

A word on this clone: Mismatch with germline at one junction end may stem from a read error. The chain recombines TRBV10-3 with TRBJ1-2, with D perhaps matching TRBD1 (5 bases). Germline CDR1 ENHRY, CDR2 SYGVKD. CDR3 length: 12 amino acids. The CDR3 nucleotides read TGTGCCATAGAAGACAGCTCATATGTCTACACCTTC. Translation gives CAIEDSSYVYTF.

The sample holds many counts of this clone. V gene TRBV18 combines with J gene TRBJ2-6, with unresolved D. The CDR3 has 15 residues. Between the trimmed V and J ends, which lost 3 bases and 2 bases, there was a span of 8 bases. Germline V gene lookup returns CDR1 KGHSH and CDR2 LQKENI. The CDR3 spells CASSPSFTGANVLTF. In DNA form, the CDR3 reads TGTGCCAGCTCACCCAGCTTTACTGGGGCCAACGTCCTGACTTTC.

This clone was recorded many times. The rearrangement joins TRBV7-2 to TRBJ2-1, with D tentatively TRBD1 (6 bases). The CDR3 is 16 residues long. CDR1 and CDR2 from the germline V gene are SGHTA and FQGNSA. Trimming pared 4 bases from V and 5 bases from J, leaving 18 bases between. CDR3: CASSSPRGGGDNEQFF. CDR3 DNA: TGTGCCAGCAGCTCCCCGCGAGGGGGTGGGGACAATGAGCAGTTCTTC.

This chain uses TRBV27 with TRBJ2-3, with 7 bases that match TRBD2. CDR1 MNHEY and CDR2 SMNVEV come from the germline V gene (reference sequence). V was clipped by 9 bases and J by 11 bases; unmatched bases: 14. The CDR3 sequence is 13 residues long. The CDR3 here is CASTTSHTDWQYF. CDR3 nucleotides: TGTGCCAGTACGACTAGCCACACAGATTGGCAGTATTTT.